This TCR beta chain was observed in a study of blood T cell repertoires in COVID-19. Study details: COVID-19 samples collected from the United States, Italy and Spain covered acute and convalescent phases. From T cells, B-cell-depleted T cells, or PBMCs came the material, which was cDNA or gDNA.

Authors' data handling: Estimated nucleated cell counts came from reference gene primer amplification. The method was immunoSEQ multiplex PCR; TCRdb's version includes in-frame clones alone and lacks a portion of them. V, J and clone size are those of that table, while D and trimming were read from the DNA. Of about 280,000 clones in the sample, 85% were seen once. Input material: peripheral blood. The sequence was obtained from a human donor in a cohort sampled during active COVID-19.

CDR3 loop: CASSLRYSGANVLTF. In DNA, the CDR3 is TGTGCCAGCAGTTTACGTTACTCTGGGGCCAACGTCCTGACTTTC. The chain employs TRBV28 and TRBJ2-6; D call uncertain. Between the trimmed V and J ends, which lost 2 bases and 0 bases, there was a span of 5 bases. The CDR3 is made up of 15 amino acids. Germline V gene data show CDR1 as MDHEN and CDR2 as SYDVKM.